This is a list of T cell receptor beta chains from one sample in a study of tumor and adjacent non-tumor tissue in lung cancer. A single record per CDR3 protein comes from TCRdb applying MiXCR to the multiplex PCR reads. The sample contains about 43,000 distinct CDR3 sequences, over 55% of which appear only once. The sequenced material came from distant non-tumor lung tissue. The receptors come from a man aged 45 to 65 with non-small cell lung cancer. Both conserved end residues are part of each CDR3. The D gene is left open where the match is weak. Expanded clones are given a class, and other clones once, few, many or no size at all.

v_gene: TRBV6-6
j_gene: TRBJ1-6
d_gene: TRBD1
len: 15
abundance: many
CDR3aa: CASRATGQLSSPLHF
CDR3nt: TGTGCCAGCAGAGCCACGGGACAGCTCTCTTCACCCCTCCACTTT

v_gene: TRBV11-1
j_gene: TRBJ1-5
d_gene: TRBD1
len: 13
abundance: -
CDR3aa: CANSFTGVISQHF
CDR3nt: TGTGCCAACAGCTTTACAGGGGTAATCAGCCAACATTTT

v_gene: TRBV6-6
j_gene: TRBJ1-5
d_gene: TRBD1
len: 15
abundance: many
CDR3aa: CASSPRQGPYQPQHF
CDR3nt: TGTGCCAGCAGTCCTAGACAGGGACCCTATCAGCCCCAGCATTTT

v_gene: TRBV12-3/TRBV12-4
j_gene: TRBJ2-3
d_gene: -
len: 15
abundance: few
CDR3aa: CASRTGWAATDTQYF
CDR3nt: TGTGCCAGCAGGACGGGCTGGGCCGCCACGGATACGCAATATTTT

v_gene: TRBV2
j_gene: TRBJ2-3
d_gene: TRBD1
len: 13
abundance: -
CDR3aa: CATLGQGASTQYF
CDR3nt: TGTGCCACCCTGGGGCAGGGGGCTTCCACCCAGTATTTT

v_gene: TRBV14
j_gene: TRBJ2-2
d_gene: TRBD2
len: 17
abundance: -
CDR3aa: CASSQPGLAGGTGELFF
CDR3nt: TGTGCCAGCAGCCAACCGGGACTAGCGGGAGGGACCGGGGAGCTGTTTTTT

v_gene: TRBV5-1
j_gene: TRBJ2-1
d_gene: TRBD2
len: 16
abundance: -
CDR3aa: CASSLAVGGAYNEQFF
CDR3nt: TGCGCCAGCAGCTTGGCTGTCGGGGGGGCTTACAATGAGCAGTTCTTC

v_gene: TRBV29-1
j_gene: TRBJ2-1
d_gene: -
len: 12
abundance: -
CDR3aa: CNVERLGNEQFF
CDR3nt: TGCAACGTTGAACGATTGGGCAATGAGCAGTTCTTC

v_gene: TRBV10-2
j_gene: TRBJ2-3
d_gene: -
len: 16
abundance: -
CDR3aa: CTSSEPRGTSTDTQYF
CDR3nt: TGCACCAGCAGTGAACCTCGAGGGACTAGCACAGATACGCAGTATTTT

v_gene: TRBV11-1
j_gene: TRBJ1-6
d_gene: -
len: 14
abundance: -
CDR3aa: CTSSIEDLGSPLHF
CDR3nt: TGTACCAGCAGCATAGAGGATTTGGGCTCACCCCTCCACTTT

v_gene: TRBV10-1
j_gene: TRBJ2-5
d_gene: -
len: 16
abundance: many
CDR3aa: CASSESRNPGAETQYF
CDR3nt: TGCGCCAGCAGTGAGTCGAGGAACCCTGGGGCGGAGACCCAGTACTTC

v_gene: TRBV10-3
j_gene: TRBJ1-5
d_gene: -
len: 12
abundance: -
CDR3aa: CAVSDGTQPQHF
CDR3nt: TGTGCCGTCAGTGATGGGACTCAACCCCAGCATTTT

v_gene: TRBV25-1
j_gene: TRBJ2-7
d_gene: TRBD1
len: 14
abundance: -
CDR3aa: CASSDGTGWNEQYF
CDR3nt: TGTGCCAGCAGTGATGGGACAGGGTGGAACGAGCAGTATTTC

v_gene: TRBV28
j_gene: TRBJ2-7
d_gene: TRBD2
len: 16
abundance: once
CDR3aa: CVSSPPGSGTSYEQYF
CDR3nt: TGTGTCAGTAGTCCCCCGGGGAGCGGGACTTCCTACGAGCAGTACTTC

v_gene: TRBV5-5
j_gene: TRBJ2-5
d_gene: TRBD1
len: 15
abundance: many
CDR3aa: CASSSGQGTQETQYF
CDR3nt: TGTGCCAGCAGCTCCGGACAGGGAACCCAAGAGACCCAGTACTTC

v_gene: TRBV19
j_gene: TRBJ2-2
d_gene: TRBD1
len: 17
abundance: -
CDR3aa: CASSYTTGFSYTGELFF
CDR3nt: TGTGCCAGTAGCTATACGACAGGGTTCTCATACACTGGGGAGCTGTTTTTT

v_gene: TRBV29-1
j_gene: TRBJ2-3
d_gene: TRBD1
len: 13
abundance: -
CDR3aa: CSALTGWADAQYF
CDR3nt: TGCAGTGCTTTGACAGGGTGGGCAGATGCGCAGTATTTT

v_gene: TRBV7-8
j_gene: TRBJ2-2
d_gene: -
len: 15
abundance: -
CDR3aa: CASNPPHSNTGELFF
CDR3nt: TGTGCCAGCAACCCACCCCACTCGAACACTGGGGAGCTGTTTTTT

v_gene: TRBV28
j_gene: TRBJ1-1
d_gene: TRBD1
len: 12
abundance: once
CDR3aa: CASERGTGEDFF
CDR3nt: TGTGCCAGCGAACGGGGGACAGGGGAGGATTTCTTT

v_gene: TRBV6-5
j_gene: TRBJ2-2
d_gene: -
len: 14
abundance: -
CDR3aa: CASRGVLNTGELFF
CDR3nt: TGTGCCAGTAGGGGGGTACTCAACACCGGGGAGCTGTTTTTT

v_gene: TRBV29-1
j_gene: TRBJ2-2
d_gene: -
len: 13
abundance: large
CDR3aa: CSVQGPDAGELFF
CDR3nt: TGCAGCGTCCAGGGTCCCGACGCGGGGGAGCTGTTTTTT

v_gene: TRBV7-9
j_gene: TRBJ2-6
d_gene: -
len: 15
abundance: -
CDR3aa: CASSRQNSGAIVLTF
CDR3nt: TGTGCCAGCAGCCGACAGAACTCTGGGGCCATCGTCCTGACTTTC

v_gene: TRBV11-2
j_gene: TRBJ2-7
d_gene: TRBD2
len: 17
abundance: -
CDR3aa: CASSLGGTSVSPYEQYF
CDR3nt: TGTGCCAGCAGCTTAGGGGGGACTAGCGTAAGCCCATATGAGCAGTACTTC

v_gene: TRBV10-3
j_gene: TRBJ2-7
d_gene: -
len: 14
abundance: -
CDR3aa: CAISEKGLGYEQYF
CDR3nt: TGCGCCATCAGTGAAAAAGGACTGGGCTACGAGCAGTACTTC

v_gene: TRBV30
j_gene: TRBJ2-2
d_gene: -
len: 16
abundance: many
CDR3aa: CAWRVNRATLTGELFF
CDR3nt: TGTGCCTGGAGAGTTAACCGGGCCACTCTCACCGGGGAGCTGTTTTTT

v_gene: TRBV29-1
j_gene: TRBJ2-1
d_gene: -
len: 16
abundance: -
CDR3aa: CSVVPQEMVGVDEQFF
CDR3nt: TGCAGCGTTGTCCCTCAGGAAATGGTGGGAGTAGACGAGCAGTTCTTC

v_gene: TRBV29-1
j_gene: TRBJ2-5
d_gene: -
len: 13
abundance: -
CDR3aa: CSLENSAGEGLYF
CDR3nt: TGCAGCCTTGAGAACTCTGCCGGAGAGGGACTGTACTTC

v_gene: TRBV28
j_gene: TRBJ2-7
d_gene: -
len: 14
abundance: many
CDR3aa: CASSSMSRTYEQYF
CDR3nt: TGTGCCAGCAGTTCTATGTCTCGGACCTACGAGCAGTACTTC

v_gene: TRBV11-3
j_gene: TRBJ2-1
d_gene: -
len: 17
abundance: -
CDR3aa: CASNPAGPGGAYNEHFF
CDR3nt: TGTGCCAGCAACCCCGCGGGGCCGGGTGGCGCCTACAATGAGCACTTCTTC

v_gene: TRBV6-6
j_gene: TRBJ2-3
d_gene: TRBD2
len: 16
abundance: -
CDR3aa: CPSSYSEREQGDTQYF
CDR3nt: TGTCCCAGTAGTTACTCGGAGCGGGAGCAGGGAGATACGCAGTATTTT

v_gene: TRBV29-1
j_gene: TRBJ2-1
d_gene: TRBD2
len: 15
abundance: -
CDR3aa: CSNELLAGGLNEQFF
CDR3nt: TGCAGCAATGAACTTCTAGCGGGAGGGCTGAATGAGCAGTTCTTC

v_gene: TRBV5-1
j_gene: TRBJ2-1
d_gene: -
len: 13
abundance: many
CDR3aa: CASSLGPAGEQFF
CDR3nt: TGCGCCAGCAGCTTGGGACCCGCGGGGGAGCAGTTCTTC

v_gene: TRBV18
j_gene: TRBJ2-3
d_gene: TRBD2
len: 15
abundance: -
CDR3aa: CASSSTSWGADTQYF
CDR3nt: TGTGCCAGCTCATCGACTAGCTGGGGAGCAGATACGCAGTATTTT

v_gene: TRBV11-2
j_gene: TRBJ2-7
d_gene: -
len: 14
abundance: -
CDR3aa: CAGTTQGTSYAQYF
CDR3nt: TGTGCCGGCACAACACAGGGTACCAGCTACGCGCAGTACTTC

v_gene: TRBV20-1
j_gene: TRBJ2-5
d_gene: -
len: 13
abundance: many
CDR3aa: CSAPTPFQEVQYF
CDR3nt: TGCAGTGCTCCGACACCCTTCCAAGAGGTCCAGTACTTC

v_gene: TRBV2
j_gene: TRBJ2-1
d_gene: -
len: 15
abundance: many
CDR3aa: CASSGEGNTYNEQFF
CDR3nt: TGTGCCAGCAGTGGTGAAGGAAACACTTACAATGAGCAGTTCTTC

v_gene: TRBV12-3/TRBV12-4
j_gene: TRBJ2-7
d_gene: TRBD2
len: 15
abundance: -
CDR3aa: CGSSLAGGDAYERYF
CDR3nt: TGTGGCAGCAGCTTAGCGGGAGGGGACGCCTACGAGCGGTACTTC

v_gene: TRBV5-4
j_gene: TRBJ2-7
d_gene: -
len: 16
abundance: -
CDR3aa: CDSSGGGRAPSYEQYF
CDR3nt: TGTGACAGCAGCGGTGGAGGGAGAGCTCCCTCCTACGAGCAGTACTTC

v_gene: TRBV5-1
j_gene: TRBJ1-1
d_gene: TRBD1
len: 15
abundance: -
CDR3aa: CAGSHNTGVNTEAFF
CDR3nt: TGTGCCGGCAGCCACAACACAGGGGTGAACACTGAAGCTTTCTTT

v_gene: TRBV29-1
j_gene: TRBJ2-1
d_gene: -
len: 14
abundance: few
CDR3aa: CSVDPSAGMNEHFF
CDR3nt: TGCAGCGTCGATCCTTCTGCAGGGATGAATGAGCACTTCTTC

v_gene: TRBV28
j_gene: TRBJ1-1
d_gene: -
len: 13
abundance: many
CDR3aa: CASSSQGDTEAFF
CDR3nt: TGTGCCAGCAGTTCCCAGGGTGATACTGAAGCTTTCTTT

v_gene: TRBV14
j_gene: TRBJ2-4
d_gene: TRBD2
len: 16
abundance: many
CDR3aa: CASSRTSGLAKNIQYF
CDR3nt: TGTGCCAGCAGCCGGACTAGCGGGCTAGCCAAAAACATTCAGTACTTC

v_gene: TRBV11-1
j_gene: TRBJ2-2
d_gene: -
len: 13
abundance: once
CDR3aa: CGSFQGRPGELFF
CDR3nt: TGTGGCAGTTTTCAGGGTCGGCCCGGAGAGCTGTTTTTT

v_gene: TRBV4-1
j_gene: TRBJ1-2
d_gene: -
len: 14
abundance: -
CDR3aa: CAAGQVSPYYGYTF
CDR3nt: TGCGCCGCCGGCCAAGTTTCACCGTACTATGGCTACACCTTC

v_gene: TRBV5-1
j_gene: TRBJ1-3
d_gene: -
len: 16
abundance: -
CDR3aa: CANSPGQPSSGNTIYF
CDR3nt: TGCGCCAACAGCCCCGGACAGCCGAGCTCTGGAAACACCATATATTTT

v_gene: TRBV9
j_gene: TRBJ2-3
d_gene: -
len: 14
abundance: -
CDR3aa: CASSVAVSRSAQYF
CDR3nt: TGTGCCAGCAGCGTAGCAGTCTCTCGGTCAGCGCAGTATTTT

v_gene: TRBV6-4
j_gene: TRBJ1-2
d_gene: -
len: 14
abundance: -
CDR3aa: CASSDRAGTSDYTF
CDR3nt: TGTGCCAGCAGTGACAGGGCAGGTACCTCTGACTACACCTTC

v_gene: TRBV13
j_gene: TRBJ2-3
d_gene: -
len: 15
abundance: few
CDR3aa: CASSTPGPGWDTQYF
CDR3nt: TGTGCCAGCAGCACGCCGGGTCCTGGGTGGGATACGCAGTATTTT